The 20 T cell receptor beta chains below come from one sample, sequenced in a study of blood T cells in healthy people across ages. A second about 6 to 11 cycle PCR used barcoded and J-beta primers. TCRdb ran MiXCR on the 5' RACE reads and lists one entry per CDR3 protein. Of some 890,000 distinct CDR3 sequences in the sample, 25% to 35% were seen once. In addition, the sample was reused for a study of T cells of mothers and their children.

Sequencing input: blood. These receptors came from a woman between 40 and 55 years old in good health.

Note on this clonotype: A much larger clone lies one base from this, so it may be a read error. The chain employs TRBV9 and TRBJ2-5; D may be TRBD1 (6 bases). Germline CDR1 is SGDLS and CDR2 is YYNGEE. The CDR3 is made up of 16 amino acids. The CDR3 loop is CACSVGGLRTKETQYF. The DNA for the CDR3 is TGTGCCTGCAGCGTAGGGGGTCTGAGGACGAAGGAGACCCAGTACTTC.

This clonotype was detected once. The CDR3 DNA reads TGCGCCAGCAGCCCGGACCCAGCTTGCTACGAGCAGTACTTC. The encoded protein is CASSPDPACYEQYF. The V and J genes are TRBV4-1 and TRBJ2-7; D gene ambiguous. Germline V gene data show CDR1 as MGHRA and CDR2 as YSYEKL. The CDR3 has 14 amino acids. Trimming left V 4 bases short and J 3 bases short, with 13 bases between.

This clonotype was observed at least ten times. The genes are TRBV7-8 and TRBJ2-3, with D maybe TRBD2 (5 bases). The CDR3 totals 15 residues. Trimming left V 5 bases short and J 4 bases short, with 16 bases between. Germline assignment: CDR1 SGHVS and CDR2 FQNEAQ. The CDR3 DNA sequence: TGTGCCAGCAGCCCACTGGGGATCGGGGCAGATACGCAGTATTTT. Protein sequence: CASSPLGIGADTQYF.

The rearrangement uses TRBV13 and TRBJ1-1; D perhaps matches TRBD1 (5 bases). There are 18 residues in the CDR3. V was shortened by 1 base and J by 7 bases, with 25 bases between the two germline ends. Germline CDR1 reads PRHDT; CDR2 reads FYEKMQ (reference sequence). The CDR3 is CASSLVGVSGLGRFEAFF. The DNA for the CDR3 is TGTGCCAGCAGCTTAGTGGGGGTATCAGGGTTGGGACGTTTTGAAGCTTTCTTT.

The chain joins TRBV20-1 to TRBJ1-2; D not certain. V lost 4 bases, J lost 8 bases, and 8 bases lay in between. CDR3 size: 10 residues. Germline V lookup: CDR1 DFQATT, CDR2 SNEGSKA (reference sequence). In DNA, the CDR3 is TGCAGTGCTATCCTCACGGGCTACACCTTC. This sequence encodes CSAILTGYTF.

This clonotype appeared once. CDR3 sequence reads: CSARDQAGATDTQYF. The CDR3 DNA follows: TGCAGTGCTAGAGATCAAGCGGGAGCAACAGATACGCAGTATTTT. V and J are TRBV20-1 and TRBJ2-3, with 8 bases fitting TRBD2. The ends lost 0 bases at V and 3 bases at J; junction bases unmatched: 5. Germline CDR1 DFQATT, CDR2 SNEGSKA (reference sequence). The CDR3 loop spans 15 amino acids.

V is TRBV12-3 or TRBV12-4 and J is TRBJ2-3; 9 positions match TRBD1. The trim removed 9 bases at V and 3 bases at J, leaving 1 base unmatched. This CDR3 is built from 12 residues. CDR3 amino acids: CASDRGTDTQYF. The CDR3 nucleotides read TGTGCCAGTGACAGGGGGACAGATACGCAGTATTTT.

The V call is TRBV3-1, the J call TRBJ2-7; weak D call: TRBD2 (5 bases). TRBJ2-5 explains the end of the DNA better; the J call may be wrong. The CDR3 contains 14 residues. Germline-derived CDR1 and CDR2 are LGHDT and YNNKEL (reference sequence). This chain's CDR3 is CASSQVRGRETQYF. The CDR3 nucleotides are TGTGCCAGCAGCCAAGTTCGGGGTCGGGAGACCCAGTACTTC.

V is TRBV5-1 and J is TRBJ1-2; 11 bases are shared with TRBD1. Germline lookup yields CDR1 SGHRS and CDR2 YFSETQ. This CDR3 spans 14 amino acids. V was pared by 2 bases and J by 6 bases, with 3 bases of the junction left unmatched. CDR3 residues: CASSFWTGGDGYTF. CDR3 nucleotide sequence: TGCGCCAGCAGCTTCTGGACAGGGGGCGATGGCTACACCTTC.

Details on this clonotype: This may be a read error, as it is one base from a much larger clone. The rearrangement links TRBV6-5 to TRBJ2-1; 8 bases agree with TRBD2. The CDR3 contains 14 residues. Losses at the gene ends were 6 bases for V and 10 bases for J; bases not matched to a gene: 11. Germline lookup yields CDR1 MNHEY and CDR2 SVGAGI. CDR3 sequence reads: CASSQAGATYEQFF. The CDR3 nucleotides are TGTGCCAGCAGCCAAGCGGGGGCGACCTACGAGCAGTTCTTC.

V and J are TRBV7-9 and TRBJ2-3, with D tentatively TRBD2 (5 bases). The CDR3 runs 15 residues. V lost 3 bases and J 1 base, leaving 11 bases between the germline ends. Looked up from germline, CDR1 is SEHNR and CDR2 is FQNEAQ (reference sequence). The CDR3 spells CASSFQAAGTDTQYF. CDR3 nucleotide sequence: TGTGCCAGCAGCTTTCAAGCGGCGGGCACAGATACGCAGTATTTT.

Regarding this clonotype: A much more abundant neighbour one base away suggests this may be a read error. The chain has TRBV19 and TRBJ1-2; D ambiguous. CDR1 and CDR2 from the germline V gene are LNHDA and SQIVND (reference sequence). The CDR3 sequence is 13 residues long. The CDR3 DNA is TGTGCCGGTAGGCTCAGGAGAAACTATGGCTACACCTTC. The encoded protein is CAGRLRRNYGYTF.

This chain joins TRBV4-1 and TRBJ1-1; D is ambiguous. CDR1 MGHRA and CDR2 YSYEKL come from the germline V gene. This CDR3 comprises 12 residues. Between the trimmed V and J ends, which lost 2 bases and 8 bases, there was a span of 9 bases. CDR3 in amino acids: CASSQLVGEAFF. The CDR3 DNA reads as TGCGCCAGCAGCCAATTGGTCGGAGAAGCTTTCTTT.

This sequence joins TRBV6-5 and TRBJ2-3, with D maybe TRBD2 (6 bases). Per the germline V gene, CDR1 is MNHEY and CDR2 is SVGAGI. CDR3 length: 16 amino acids. V was pared by 2 bases and J by 3 bases, with 15 bases between. DNA for the CDR3: TGTGCCAGCAGTTACCGGGGTAATGGGAGGACAGATACGCAGTATTTT. It translates to CASSYRGNGRTDTQYF.

This clonotype has just a few counts. The gene calls are TRBV7-2 and TRBJ2-3, with D possibly TRBD2 on 5 matching bases. CDR1 and CDR2 (germline): SGHTA, FQGNSA. With 3 bases removed from V and 1 base from J, the gap between germline ends came to 11 bases. The CDR3 contains 15 residues. Here the CDR3 reads CASSFPLGGTDTQYF. CDR3 nucleotides: TGTGCCAGCAGCTTCCCCCTCGGGGGCACAGATACGCAGTATTTT.

This clonotype has at least ten counts. The J gene is TRBJ2-5, the V gene TRBV12-3 or TRBV12-4, with a weak D call TRBD1 (6 bases). V lost 7 bases, J lost 11 bases, and 20 bases lay in between. The CDR3 runs to 13 residues. Written as DNA, the CDR3 is TGTGCCAGCATGATAGGACAGAGTGCAGAGCAGTACTTC. Translation gives CASMIGQSAEQYF.

In regard to this clonotype: This clone may be a read error of a much larger clone one base away. The chain couples TRBV20-1 to TRBJ2-4; tentatively, D is TRBD1 (6 bases). The germline gives CDR1 DFQATT, CDR2 SNEGSKA (reference sequence). The CDR3 length is 16 residues. V lost 2 bases to trimming and J lost 13 bases, with 27 bases between them. The CDR3 loop reads CSARPWDTHTHNEQYF. CDR3 DNA sequence: TGCAGTGCTAGACCCTGGGACACACACACACACAATGAGCAGTACTTC.

This clonotype was detected many times. The rearrangement links TRBV18 to TRBJ2-3, with D unresolved. Per the germline V gene, CDR1 is KGHSH and CDR2 is LQKENI. Trimming took off 3 bases at V and 5 bases at J, with 12 bases between the two ends. The CDR3 totals 14 residues. CDR3 bases: TGTGCCAGCTCACCCTTCACTGGGGAAGATACGCAGTATTTT. Amino acid sequence: CASSPFTGEDTQYF.

The J gene is TRBJ1-4, the V gene TRBV12-3 or TRBV12-4; D unclear. V dropped 5 bases and J dropped 7 bases, with 14 bases sitting between them. This CDR3 comprises 14 residues. The CDR3 sequence: CASSPQTWSEKLFF. The DNA of the CDR3 is TGTGCCAGCAGTCCTCAGACTTGGAGTGAAAAACTGTTTTTT.

The gene calls are TRBV20-1 and TRBJ2-1; no reliable D call. Germline-derived CDR1 and CDR2 are DFQATT and SNEGSKA (reference sequence). The CDR3 loop spans 15 amino acids. With 0 bases removed from V and 9 bases from J, the gap between germline ends came to 18 bases. This CDR3 is CSARDASGPSGEQFF. CDR3 nucleotide sequence: TGCAGTGCTAGAGATGCCAGTGGGCCTTCTGGTGAGCAGTTCTTC.